A selection of T cell receptor beta chains follows, all from one sample in a study of blood T cell repertoires in COVID-19. Sequencing used immunoSEQ multiplex PCR; TCRdb keeps in-frame clones, though not all of them. The data hold approximately 100,000 clones, with approximately 86% observed a single time. What was sequenced was PBMCs or T cells enriched from blood (not recorded which). Receptors were obtained from a woman between 50 and 59 years old who had recovered from COVID-19. Both conserved end residues are part of each CDR3.

TRBJ1-3 TRBV15 CATSSSQGRGNTIYF
TRBJ1-5 TRBV4-1 CASSQDWSDTSISPQHF
TRBJ1-2 TRBV28 CASSSPGNYGYTF
TRBJ2-7 TRBV27 CASSSSGTGRSYEQYF
TRBJ1-4 TRBV28 CASSQGTGGREKLFF
TRBJ2-5 TRBV7-6 CASSSLGGTQETQYF
TRBJ1-5 TRBV6-1 CASSENTGSNQPQHF
TRBJ1-4 TRBV29-1 CSALNYFEKLFF
TRBJ1-2 TRBV7-9 CASSLPTRGDLFWGYTF
TRBJ1-5 TRBV18 CASSPDTDQPQHF
TRBJ2-5 TRBV7-9 CASSLVLEYEETQYF
TRBJ2-7 TRBV5-1 CASSRDRESSEQYF
TRBJ1-2 TRBV21-1 CASSKPVHRRGTF
TRBJ2-6 TRBV6-5 CASSYSLSGANVLTF
TRBJ2-3 TRBV9 CASSSSGGSDTQYF
TRBJ2-5 TRBV11-2 CASSFSRGGQETQYF
TRBJ2-7 TRBV7-2 CASSPDVRGEAYEQYF
TRBJ2-4 TRBV15 CAAPGGHAKNIQYF
TRBJ2-7 TRBV27 CASNPTGGSFYEQYF
TRBJ1-2 TRBV3-1/TRBV3-2 CASSRGYYGYTF
TRBJ1-2 TRBV30 CAWRETVWGYTF
TRBJ2-2 TRBV30 CAWSEYSRNTGELFF
TRBJ2-1 TRBV9 CASSARTSARGGEQFF
TRBJ1-3 TRBV7-9 CASSLTGSGNTIYF
TRBJ2-3 TRBV2 CASRTGGDTQYF
TRBJ1-5 TRBV19 CASSGPRGSDQPQHF
TRBJ2-3 TRBV3-1/TRBV3-2 CASTHLQGGTDTQYF
TRBJ1-2 TRBV6-7 CASSKEPGQGNYGYTF
TRBJ1-1 TRBV2 CATVQSGARNTEAFF
TRBJ2-7 TRBV5-6 CASSSAGQKSYEQYF
TRBJ1-1 TRBV5-4 CASSPSGGGFSDTEAFF
TRBJ1-4 TRBV7-9 CASSSRTEGEKLFF
TRBJ1-4 TRBV18 CASSPPAGGLEKLFF
TRBJ2-2 TRBV27 CASLGGKGTGELFF
TRBJ2-7 TRBV2 CASSGGRGGLDEQYF
TRBJ1-2 TRBV5-1 CASSRRTGGSNYGYTF
TRBJ2-1 TRBV3-1/TRBV3-2 CASSVTSNQQFF